The TCR beta chain described here comes from a study of T cell responses to AZD1222 COVID-19 vaccine. Study-level findings and limits: With dominance at 160-218 and 743-854, vaccine-associated CD4 TCRs spanned spike. Spike-specific TCR breadth and depth rose after two AZD1222 doses. In a largely white British group with more females than males, clonal diversity was possibly underestimated.

The data were produced by immunoSEQ multiplex PCR, yet TCRdb's version contains in-frame clones alone and is incomplete. Found here are about 190,000 clones, almost 95% of them singletons; the top ten hold roughly 9.2%. Turning to this clone: Its specificity is unknown.

V shed 2 bases and J shed 8 bases, with 18 bases lying between them. Germline V gene sequence: CDR1 LNHNV, CDR2 YYDKDF (reference sequence). CDR3 length: 16 amino acids. The specimen comprised peripheral blood, sampled on day 0 of AZD1222 vaccination. The receptor was derived from an adult in good health. The chain uses TRBV15 and TRBJ1-4; possible D gene TRBD1, 5 bases. The CDR3: CATSRPWGQGNEKLFF. CDR3 nucleotide sequence: TGTGCCACCAGCAGACCTTGGGGCCAGGGTAACGAAAAACTGTTTTTT. Full variable domain (outside the CDR3, taken from reference TRBV15 and TRBJ1-4): DAMVIQNPRYQVTQFGKPVTLSCSQTLNHNVMYWYQQKSSQAPKLLFHYYDKDFNNEADTPDNFQSRRPNTSFCFLDIRSPGLGDTAMYLCATSRPWGQGNEKLFFGSGTQLSVL.